The 25 T cell receptor beta chains listed next were all sequenced from one sample in a study of beta chain features in type 1 diabetes. Study results and caveats: The study found moderately but significantly shorter TCRB CDR3s in all four CD4+ subsets of Type 1 diabetes patients.

No antigen has been identified for these receptors. All of the isolated RNA was reverse transcribed, so expressed TCRB transcripts were sequenced. Some clones are missing from TCRdb's copy, which holds only in-frame ones; the method was immunoSEQ multiplex PCR. The sample yields about 190,000 clones, 7.8% seen once. The material sequenced was central memory CD4+ T cells from blood. The receptors come from a woman aged 40-49 years with type 1 diabetes.

A few counts support this clone. J is TRBJ2-7 and V is TRBV7-6; 8 bases match TRBD2. The CDR3 length is 18 residues. Germline V gene data show CDR1 as SGHVS and CDR2 as FNYEAQ. V lost 2 bases, J lost 0 bases, and 12 bases stayed unmatched. CDR3 sequence: CASSLWSKRGLPSYEQYF. CDR3 coding DNA: TGTGCCAGCAGCTTATGGAGTAAGCGGGGGTTACCCTCCTACGAGCAGTACTTC.

This clone was counted between two and nine times. The V call is TRBV2, the J call TRBJ1-2; D not certain. Germline CDR1 SNHLY, CDR2 FYNNEI. Trimming stripped 4 bases from V and 8 bases from J, with 14 bases between. The CDR3 runs to 13 residues. CDR3 protein: CASSVGPGKGYTF. In nucleotides, the CDR3 is TGTGCCAGCAGTGTAGGCCCCGGGAAGGGCTACACCTTC. Drawing the rest from reference TRBV2 and TRBJ1-2, the complete variable domain is EPEVTQTPSHQVTQMGQEVILRCVPISNHLYFYWYRQILGQKVEFLVSFYNNEISEKSEIFDDQFSVERPDGSNFTLKIRSTKLEDSAMYFCASSVGPGKGYTFGSGTRLTVV.

The chain is built from TRBV21-1 and TRBJ2-7; the listed D gene, TRBD1, was not tested against the DNA. TRBV21-1 is assigned pseudogene status. The CDR3 is made up of 16 amino acids. CDR3 amino acids: CASSKEGTGESYEQYF. CDR3 nucleotide sequence: TGTGCCAGCAGCAAAGAGGGGACAGGGGAAAGCTACGAGCAGTACTTC.

The CDR3: CASSLTGVHSPLHF. CDR3 nucleotides: TGTGCCAGCAGCTTAACTGGAGTTCATTCACCCCTCCACTTT. The chain has TRBV7-2 and TRBJ1-6; no firm D call. Trimming left V 2 bases short and J 8 bases short, with 10 bases between. The CDR3 runs to 14 residues. Germline CDR1 is SGHTA and CDR2 is FQGNSA.

V is TRBV5-1 and J is TRBJ2-1; no definite D call. The CDR3 sequence is 15 residues long. V was shortened by 4 bases and J by 0 bases, with 11 bases between the two germline ends. Germline CDR1 is SGHRS and CDR2 is YFSETQ. The CDR3 DNA sequence: TGCGCCAGCAGCCTGCCCCGGAGCTCCTACAATGAGCAGTTCTTC. It yields the protein CASSLPRSSYNEQFF. Filled out from reference TRBV5-1 and TRBJ2-1, the complete variable domain reads KAGVTQTPRYLIKTRGQQVTLSCSPISGHRSVSWYQQTPGQGLQFLFEYFSETQRNKGNFPGRFSGRQFSNSRSEMNVSTLELGDSALYLCASSLPRSSYNEQFFGPGTRLTVL.

The chain combines TRBV28 with TRBJ1-2; D might be TRBD1 (5 bases). Deletions cut 3 bases from V and 8 bases from J, with 10 bases between. This CDR3 spans 12 amino acids. Per germline, CDR1 MDHEN and CDR2 SYDVKM. The CDR3 spells CASSLAGYGYTF. Written as DNA, the CDR3 is TGTGCCAGCAGTTTGGCAGGGTACGGCTACACCTTC.

The chain uses TRBV10-3 and TRBJ2-3; TRBD2 matches at 13 bases. This CDR3 comprises 16 residues. Germline CDR1 reads ENHRY; CDR2 reads SYGVKD. Trimming cost V 3 bases and J 5 bases; bases outside gene matches: 5. The CDR3 here is CAISDTSGGALDTQYF. The CDR3 DNA sequence: TGTGCCATCAGTGACACTAGCGGGGGGGCCTTAGATACGCAGTATTTT.

CDR3 region: CASSQTSGSYEQFF. The CDR3 DNA reads TGTGCCAGCAGCCAGACTAGCGGGAGCTATGAGCAGTTCTTC. The V call is TRBV7-3, the J call TRBJ2-1; 12 bases are shared with TRBD2. This CDR3 region has 14 residues. Germline CDR1 is SGHTA and CDR2 is FQGTGA. After removal of 5 bases from V and 8 bases from J, the junction contained 4 bases not matched to a gene.

The chain links TRBV11-2 to TRBJ2-3, with a weak D call TRBD2 (5 bases). CDR1 is SGHAT and CDR2 is FQNNGV in the germline V gene. CDR3 length: 13 amino acids. V dropped 5 bases and J dropped 6 bases, with 12 bases sitting between them. The CDR3 region has the DNA TGTGCCAGCAGCCAACTAGTACCGGATACGCAGTATTTT. Amino acid sequence: CASSQLVPDTQYF.

This clone was counted a few times. The chain is built from TRBV28 and TRBJ1-1, with TRBD1 identical over 10 bases. V shed 6 bases and J 11 bases; nucleotides not matched to a gene: 12. The CDR3 covers 14 residues. Germline V gene lookup returns CDR1 MDHEN and CDR2 SYDVKM. The CDR3 region is CASSRQGARGKAFF. For the CDR3, the DNA is TGTGCCAGCAGCAGACAGGGGGCGCGGGGTAAGGCTTTCTTT.

In this sample, this clone turned up a few times. This rearrangement joins TRBV9 to TRBJ1-2, with 8 bases lining up with TRBD1. V lost 0 bases to trimming and J lost 8 bases; unmatched junction nucleotides: 6. The CDR3 sequence is 14 residues long. The germline gives CDR1 SGDLS, CDR2 YYNGEE. CDR3 region: CASSVVPGQDGYTF. CDR3 DNA sequence: TGTGCCAGCAGCGTAGTACCGGGACAGGACGGCTACACCTTC.

A few counts support this clone. The genes are TRBV6-5 and TRBJ2-7; TRBD2 matches at 7 bases. Germline lookup yields CDR1 MNHEY and CDR2 SVGAGI. There are 15 residues in the CDR3. V was clipped by 1 base and J by 2 bases; unmatched bases: 5. CDR3 in amino acids: CASSYLGGSTYEQYF. As DNA, the CDR3 is TGTGCCAGCAGTTACTTGGGGGGGTCCACCTACGAGCAGTACTTC.

The chain carries TRBV5-1 and TRBJ1-3, with 7 bases lining up with TRBD1. The V gene's germline CDR1 is SGHRS and CDR2 YFSETQ. The V gene end was trimmed by 2 bases and the J gene end by 1 base; junction bases not matched to a gene: 3. This CDR3 is 15 amino acids long. The DNA of the CDR3 is TGCGCCAGCAGCTTATCAGGGGGGTCTGGAAACACCATATATTTT. Amino acid sequence: CASSLSGGSGNTIYF. Based on the CDR3 plus reference TRBV5-1 and TRBJ1-3, the full variable domain is KAGVTQTPRYLIKTRGQQVTLSCSPISGHRSVSWYQQTPGQGLQFLFEYFSETQRNKGNFPGRFSGRQFSNSRSEMNVSTLELGDSALYLCASSLSGGSGNTIYFGEGSWLTVV.

The gene calls are TRBV28 and TRBJ2-1; 7 positions match TRBD2. The CDR3 extends over 15 amino acids. CDR1 and CDR2 (germline): MDHEN, SYDVKM. The V gene end was trimmed by 4 bases and the J gene end by 5 bases; junction bases not matched to a gene: 8. CDR3 sequence (DNA): TGTGCCAGCAGTTCCAGCGGGGCCTTGGACAATGAGCAGTTCTTC. Its protein product is CASSSSGALDNEQFF.

The V call is TRBV5-1, the J call TRBJ2-5; 11 bases agree with TRBD1. Germline values: CDR1 SGHRS, CDR2 YFSETQ. V lost 3 bases to trimming and J lost 4 bases; unmatched junction nucleotides: 8. The CDR3 consists of 16 residues. In DNA form, the CDR3 reads TGCGCCAGCAGCTCATCCGGGACAGGGGGTGGAGAGACCCAGTACTTC. This translates into CASSSSGTGGGETQYF.

This clone was found a few times. The V gene is TRBV5-1, the J gene TRBJ2-1; 9 nucleotides align to TRBD1. J was trimmed by 7 bases and V by 3 bases; bases with no gene match: 11. This CDR3 has 16 amino acids. Germline V lookup: CDR1 SGHRS, CDR2 YFSETQ. CDR3 sequence reads: CASSSQGQGSWNEQFF. Here the CDR3 DNA reads TGCGCCAGCAGCTCACAGGGACAGGGATCCTGGAATGAGCAGTTCTTC. The whole variable domain, remainder taken from reference TRBV5-1 and TRBJ2-1, is KAGVTQTPRYLIKTRGQQVTLSCSPISGHRSVSWYQQTPGQGLQFLFEYFSETQRNKGNFPGRFSGRQFSNSRSEMNVSTLELGDSALYLCASSSQGQGSWNEQFFGPGTRLTVL.

This clone has only a few counts. This chain connects TRBV28 to TRBJ2-7; 9 nucleotides agree with TRBD1. From germline, CDR1 is MDHEN and CDR2 SYDVKM. This CDR3 region has 15 residues. V lost 4 bases, J lost 3 bases, and 7 bases stayed unmatched. CDR3 loop: CASSSSGTGSYEQYF. In DNA form, the CDR3 reads TGTGCCAGCAGTTCATCCGGGACAGGGAGCTACGAGCAGTACTTC.

This clone was found many times. The chain couples TRBV19 to TRBJ2-7; tentatively, D is TRBD1 (5 bases). Germline loops: CDR1 LNHDA, CDR2 SQIVND (reference sequence). This CDR3 is built from 12 residues. V gave up 3 bases and J gave up 2 bases, with 5 bases separating them. The CDR3 DNA reads TGTGCCAGTAGTATGACAGCCTACGAGCAGTACTTC. It yields the protein CASSMTAYEQYF.

This clone was picked up a small number of times. This rearrangement joins TRBV5-4 to TRBJ1-6; the match to TRBD1 covers 7 bases. Trimming cost V 5 bases and J 7 bases; bases outside gene matches: 9. Looked up from germline, CDR1 is SGHNT and CDR2 is YYREEE (reference sequence). The CDR3 is 15 residues long. The CDR3: CASSPTGPGNSPLHF. CDR3 in DNA: TGTGCCAGCAGTCCGACAGGGCCAGGCAATTCACCCCTCCACTTT.

This clone was seen ten or more times. The gene calls are TRBV9 and TRBJ1-2; D unresolved. Germline CDR1 and CDR2: SGDLS and YYNGEE. V was pared by 0 bases and J by 9 bases, with 12 bases between. The CDR3 loop spans 13 amino acids. The CDR3 spells CASSVEMSGSYTF. The CDR3 coding sequence is TGTGCCAGCAGCGTAGAAATGTCAGGAAGCTACACCTTC.

This clone was recorded a few times. Other DNA sequences in this specimen translate into the identical CDR3. This rearrangement joins TRBV18 to TRBJ2-7, with 7 bases fitting TRBD1. The CDR3 sequence is 14 residues long. The junction had 3 bases not matched to a gene; V was cut back by 4 bases and J by 0 bases. Germline V gene sequence: CDR1 KGHSH, CDR2 LQKENI. CDR3 loop: CASSLRDSSYEQYF. The CDR3 DNA is TGTGCCAGCTCACTCCGGGACAGCTCCTACGAGCAGTACTTC.

The sample holds a few counts of this clone. V usage is TRBV27 and J usage is TRBJ1-4; 7 bases match TRBD1. CDR1 and CDR2 (germline): MNHEY, SMNVEV (reference sequence). V gave up 4 bases and J gave up 5 bases; unmatched junction bases: 7. This CDR3 has 15 residues. CDR3 in DNA: TGTGCCAGCAGTTCAACGACAGGGACAAATGAAAAACTGTTTTTT. Residues: CASSSTTGTNEKLFF.

This clone has a handful of counts. V is TRBV7-9 and J is TRBJ2-6; a possible D gene is TRBD1 (6 bases). Trimming took off 5 bases at V and 1 base at J, with 15 bases between the two ends. Looked up from germline, CDR1 is SEHNR and CDR2 is FQNEAQ (reference sequence). This CDR3 has 17 amino acids. The CDR3 nucleotides read TGTGCCAGCAGCCCGACAGGACGGCGATCTGGGGCCAACGTCCTGACTTTC. It translates to CASSPTGRRSGANVLTF. The whole variable domain, filled in from reference TRBV7-9 and TRBJ2-6, reads DTGVSQNPRHKITKRGQNVTFRCDPISEHNRLYWYRQTLGQGPEFLTYFQNEAQLEKSRLLSDRFSAERPKGSFSTLEIQRTEQGDSAMYLCASSPTGRRSGANVLTFGAGSRLTVL.

The V call is TRBV7-9, the J call TRBJ2-5; TRBD2 agrees at 7 bases. The ends lost 0 bases at V and 0 bases at J; junction bases unmatched: 1. The CDR3 extends over 15 amino acids. Germline CDR1 reads SEHNR; CDR2 reads FQNEAQ (reference sequence). CDR3 nucleotide sequence: TGTGCCAGCAGCTTAGCGCGGGGGTACCAAGAGACCCAGTACTTC. Its protein product is CASSLARGYQETQYF.

A word on this clone: Additional DNA sequences in this sample encode the identical CDR3. The chain is built from TRBV30 and TRBJ2-5; a weak D match, TRBD1 (6 bases). V lost 0 bases to trimming and J lost 4 bases, with 9 bases between them. The germline gives CDR1 GTSNPN, CDR2 SVGIG (reference sequence). The CDR3 is made up of 13 amino acids. As DNA, the CDR3 is TGTGCCTGGAGTGTACAAGGGGGAGAGACCCAGTACTTC. It yields the protein CAWSVQGGETQYF.